Shown below are 2 T cell receptor beta chains from a single sample sequenced in a study of T cell repertoires in cytomegalovirus infection. In TCRdb, the reads were re-called with MiXCR into one record per CDR3 protein. This table has roughly 760,000 distinct CDR3 sequences, about a third appearing once. Sequencing was performed on PBMCs. The receptor set was obtained from a human donor in good health (CMV status not recorded). Some clones in this sample may be carry-over from other donors' samples.

In regard to this clonotype: The junction departs from the called germline gene at one end, perhaps through a read error. The rearrangement links TRBV7-2 to TRBJ2-7; tentative D call: TRBD1 (6 bases). Germline-derived CDR1 and CDR2 are SGHTA and FQGNSA. This CDR3 spans 13 amino acids. The CDR3 reads CASSHGQPYEPYF. CDR3 DNA sequence: TGTGCCAGCAGTCATGGACAGCCCTACGAGCCGTACTTC.

The chain uses TRBV20-1 and TRBJ1-1; the D is unclear. The CDR3 spans 12 residues. V was pared by 7 bases and J by 1 base, with 10 bases between. Germline V gene sequence: CDR1 DFQATT, CDR2 SNEGSKA (reference sequence). The CDR3 spells CSEEMGNTEAFF. CDR3 nucleotide sequence: TGCAGTGAGGAGATGGGGAACACTGAAGCTTTCTTT.